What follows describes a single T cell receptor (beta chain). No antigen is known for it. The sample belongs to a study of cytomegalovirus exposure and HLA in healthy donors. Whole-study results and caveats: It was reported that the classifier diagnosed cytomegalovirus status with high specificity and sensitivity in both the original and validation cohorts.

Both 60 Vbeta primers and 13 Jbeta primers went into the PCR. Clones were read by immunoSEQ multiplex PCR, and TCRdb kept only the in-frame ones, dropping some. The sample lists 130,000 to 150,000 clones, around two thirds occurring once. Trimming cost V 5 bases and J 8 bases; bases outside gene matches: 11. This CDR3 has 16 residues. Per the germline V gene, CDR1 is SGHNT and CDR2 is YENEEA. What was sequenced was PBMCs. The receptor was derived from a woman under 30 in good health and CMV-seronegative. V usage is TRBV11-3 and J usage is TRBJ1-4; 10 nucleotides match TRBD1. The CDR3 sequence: CASSVGFGTGDEKLFF. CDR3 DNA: TGTGCCAGCAGCGTAGGCTTCGGGACAGGGGACGAAAAACTGTTTTTT.